This T cell receptor (beta chain) was sequenced in a study of blood T cell repertoires in COVID-19. Overall study: Acute and convalescent COVID-19 samples came from the United States, Italy and Spain. PBMCs, B-cell-depleted T cells, or T cells were the source of the cDNA or gDNA that made up the material.

Under the authors' procedure: Estimation of nucleated cell counts was performed using reference gene primer amplification. Generated by immunoSEQ multiplex PCR, the TCRdb table keeps only in-frame clones and is missing some. V, J and clone size were drawn from that table, and D and trimming were deduced from the DNA. The sample consists of around 100,000 clones, roughly nine tenths of them appearing once. This TCR was recovered from a man aged 50-60 years with acute or convalescent COVID-19. The sequenced material came from peripheral blood.

CDR3 region: CASTLRIDRGQPQHF. CDR3 DNA sequence: TGTGCCAGCACTCTGCGAATCGACAGGGGTCAGCCCCAGCATTTT. V gene TRBV6-5 combines with J gene TRBJ1-5, with TRBD1 matching over 8 bases. The ends lost 7 bases at V and 6 bases at J; junction bases unmatched: 11. CDR3 size: 15 residues. CDR1 and CDR2 from the germline V gene are MNHEY and SVGAGI.